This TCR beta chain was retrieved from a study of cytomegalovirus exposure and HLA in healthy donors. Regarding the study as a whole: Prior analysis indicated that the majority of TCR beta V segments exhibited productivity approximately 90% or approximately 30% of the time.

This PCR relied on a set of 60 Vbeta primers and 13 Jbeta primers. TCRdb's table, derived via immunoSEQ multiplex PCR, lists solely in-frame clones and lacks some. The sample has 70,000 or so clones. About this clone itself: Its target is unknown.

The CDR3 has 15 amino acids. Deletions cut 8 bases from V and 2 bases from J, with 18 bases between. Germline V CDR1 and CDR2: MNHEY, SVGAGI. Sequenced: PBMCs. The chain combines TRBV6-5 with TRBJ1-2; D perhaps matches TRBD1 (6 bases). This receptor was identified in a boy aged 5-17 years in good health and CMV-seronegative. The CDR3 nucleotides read TGTGCCAGCGCACGGTCCGGGGGGGCCAACTATGGCTACACCTTC. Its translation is CASARSGGANYGYTF.